A single sample gave rise to the 2 T cell receptor beta chains below, sequenced in a study of cytomegalovirus exposure and HLA in healthy donors. Data came from immunoSEQ multiplex PCR; TCRdb stores just in-frame clones and leaves some out. The sample holds about 280,000 clones, over 75% seen once. The sample was PBMCs. The receptors here all came from a woman aged 18-29 years in good health and CMV-seronegative.

The chain uses TRBV28 and TRBJ2-6; TRBD1 matches at 8 bases. This CDR3 region has 16 residues. Germline V CDR1 and CDR2: MDHEN, SYDVKM. The junction had 3 bases not matched to a gene; V was cut back by 3 bases and J by 2 bases. Here the CDR3 reads CASSLTGDAGANVLTF. The CDR3 nucleotides are TGTGCCAGCAGTTTGACAGGGGATGCTGGGGCCAACGTCCTGACTTTC.

The CDR3 DNA sequence: TGTGCCAGCAGTTACCTACAGGGGGCTTCACACAATGAGCAGTTCTTC. Protein sequence: CASSYLQGASHNEQFF. This rearrangement joins TRBV6-5 to TRBJ2-1, with TRBD1 matching 9 bases. V shed 2 bases and J 5 bases; nucleotides not matched to a gene: 7. CDR1 and CDR2 (germline): MNHEY, SVGAGI. CDR3 length: 16 residues.